This TCR beta chain comes out of a study of identifying expanded T cells in peripheral blood. The repertoire was sequenced with immunoSEQ multiplex PCR; TCRdb's copy has only in-frame clones and lacks some. The top ten hold around 19% of the sample, which has approximately 85,000 clones, around 90% seen once. The receptor's source is a person aged 18 to 75 in good health. The material sequenced was blood.

CDR3 sequence: CASSGQGTYEQYF. CDR3 DNA: TGTGCCAGCAGTGGACAGGGAACCTACGAGCAGTACTTC. This chain connects TRBV2 to TRBJ2-7, with 7 bases fitting TRBD1. The CDR3 spans 13 residues. V lost 4 bases, J lost 2 bases, and 2 bases stayed unmatched. Per germline, CDR1 SNHLY and CDR2 FYNNEI.